The 3 T cell receptor beta chains below come from one sample, sequenced in a study of blood T cells in healthy people across ages. Through a sample-barcoded 5' primer and a J-beta primer mix, a second PCR was run for about 6 to 11 cycles. TCRdb re-called the 5' RACE reads with MiXCR, one entry per CDR3 protein. The table has 900,000 to 950,000 distinct CDR3 sequences, about 29% seen once. Separately, the same data were catalogued under a study of T cells of mothers and their children.

The sample taken for sequencing was blood. These receptors all come from a middle-aged woman in good health.

In regard to this clonotype: This may arise from a read error, as a much more abundant clone is one base away. The rearrangement links TRBV7-2 to TRBJ2-6; D is perhaps TRBD1 (5 bases). CDR1 and CDR2 (germline): SGHTA, FQGNSA. The CDR3 has 14 amino acids. In nucleotides, the CDR3 is TGTGCCAGCAGCTTACCTGCTGGGGCCAGCGTCCTGACTTTC. It specifies CASSLPAGASVLTF. The full variable domain, in which reference TRBV7-2 and TRBJ2-6 provide the parts outside the CDR3, is GAGVSQSPSNKVTEKGKDVELRCDPISGHTALYWYRQSLGQGLEFLIYFQGNSAPDKSGLPSDRFSAERTGGSVSTLTIQRTQQEDSAVYLCASSLPAGASVLTFGAGSRLTVL.

A single count supports this clonotype. A much larger clone lies one base from this, so it may be a read error. The genes are TRBV5-4 and TRBJ2-1, with 8 bases that match TRBD1. Germline lookup yields CDR1 SGHNT and CDR2 YYREEE (reference sequence). Trimming removed 4 bases from V and 9 bases from J; junction bases left unmatched: 12. CDR3 length: 15 residues. This CDR3 is CASSPAGTGSSEQFF. The CDR3 nucleotides read TGTGCCAGCAGCCCTGCCGGGACAGGATCGAGTGAGCAGTTCTTC.

This rearrangement joins TRBV20-1 to TRBJ2-1, with D unresolved. The CDR3 totals 15 residues. From germline, CDR1 is DFQATT and CDR2 SNEGSKA (reference sequence). V was shortened by 3 bases and J by 12 bases, with 24 bases between the two germline ends. The CDR3 coding sequence is TGCAGTGCTAGCCTTTTACAGCACTTTAGGGATGGGCAGTTCTTC. Translated: CSASLLQHFRDGQFF.